Each of the 30 T cell receptor beta chains below was sequenced from the same sample in a study of regulatory T cells in long-lasting Graves disease. To make TCR beta libraries, researchers used iRepertoire HTBI primers and Arm-PCR of CDR3 regions. TCRdb used MiXCR to reprocess the multiplex PCR reads, holding one entry per CDR3 protein. Among 500,000 to 700,000 distinct CDR3 sequences listed, about 30% were seen once. Time point: persistent/refractory GD, antithyroid drugs over 5 years with positive TRAb. PBMC-derived RNA was used for the TCR library. The material sequenced was peripheral blood mononuclear cells (PBMCs), taken when the disease was refractory, from a patient treated with antithyroid drugs. The receptor source for this set is a female donor with Graves disease.

This clonotype was recorded at least ten times. The rearrangement uses TRBV28 and TRBJ1-2; D remains unclear. This CDR3 is 14 amino acids long. CDR1 and CDR2 from the germline V gene are MDHEN and SYDVKM. Trimming shortened V by 3 bases and J by 3 bases, and 11 bases separated the two germline ends. For the CDR3, the DNA is TGTGCCAGCAGTTTTCCGGGCTTGCACTATGGCTACACCTTC. It yields the protein CASSFPGLHYGYTF.

This rearrangement joins TRBV5-1 to TRBJ1-2, with 7 bases identical to TRBD1. The CDR3 length is 15 residues. Germline loops: CDR1 SGHRS, CDR2 YFSETQ. V dropped 4 bases and J dropped 3; count of bases not matched to a gene: 9. The CDR3 loop reads CASSQTGLPYYGYTF. The DNA for the CDR3 is TGCGCCAGCAGCCAGACAGGGTTGCCCTACTATGGCTACACCTTC.

This clonotype was observed many times. The V and J genes are TRBV2 and TRBJ2-5, with D unclear. Trimming cost V 6 bases and J 5 bases, with 19 bases left between them. The CDR3 loop spans 15 amino acids. The germline V gene has CDR1 SNHLY and CDR2 FYNNEI. The CDR3: CASRPSDQSQETQYF. The CDR3 region has the DNA TGTGCCAGCAGGCCTAGTGACCAATCACAGGAGACCCAGTACTTC.

The chain has TRBV14 and TRBJ2-5; no firm D call. V was cut by 1 base and J by 1 base, with 10 bases left in between. Germline CDR1 and CDR2: SGHDN and FVKESK. The CDR3 consists of 15 residues. The CDR3 reads CASSQVGPPQETQYF. DNA for the CDR3: TGTGCCAGCAGCCAAGTTGGACCCCCCCAAGAGACCCAGTACTTC. Together with reference TRBV14 and TRBJ2-5, the CDR3 gives the full variable domain: EAGVTQFPSHSVIEKGQTVTLRCDPISGHDNLYWYRRVMGKEIKFLLHFVKESKQDESGMPNNRFLAERTGGTYSTLKVQPAELEDSGVYFCASSQVGPPQETQYFGPGTRLLVL.

The chain has TRBV5-1 and TRBJ2-7, with 10 bases lining up with TRBD2. V lost 4 bases to trimming and J lost 3 bases; unmatched junction nucleotides: 7. This CDR3 is built from 15 residues. Germline V lookup: CDR1 SGHRS, CDR2 YFSETQ. This chain's CDR3 is CASSPGASGGYEQYF. In DNA, the CDR3 is TGCGCCAGCAGCCCTGGGGCTAGCGGGGGCTACGAGCAGTACTTC. Supplemented by reference TRBV5-1 and TRBJ2-7, the full variable domain reads KAGVTQTPRYLIKTRGQQVTLSCSPISGHRSVSWYQQTPGQGLQFLFEYFSETQRNKGNFPGRFSGRQFSNSRSEMNVSTLELGDSALYLCASSPGASGGYEQYFGPGTRLTVT.

Remarks on this clonotype: It is likely a read error: a sequence one base away is far more abundant. The V gene is TRBV2, the J gene TRBJ2-5; D perhaps matches TRBD2 (5 bases). The V gene's germline CDR1 is SNHLY and CDR2 FYNNEI. The CDR3 extends over 14 amino acids. The V gene lost 6 bases and the J gene lost 5 bases, with 16 bases spanning the gap. The CDR3 DNA is TGTGCCAGCAGCTTAGTGGGAGTAAGGGAGACCCAGTACTTC. Translation: CASSLVGVRETQYF.

This clonotype was observed a handful of times. The J gene is TRBJ1-2, the V gene TRBV29-1; no definite D call. Germline V gives CDR1 SQVTM, CDR2 ANQGSEA. CDR3 length: 12 amino acids. V was cut by 4 bases and J by 4 bases, with 10 bases left in between. CDR3 bases: TGCAGCGTTGCGGCAGAAATCTATGGCTACACCTTC. Its translation: CSVAAEIYGYTF.

This clonotype was counted a few times. The rearrangement joins TRBV20-1 to TRBJ1-2, with 9 bases aligning to TRBD1. V trimming: 0 bases; J trimming: 4 bases; junction bases outside the gene matches: 9. Germline V gene sequence: CDR1 DFQATT, CDR2 SNEGSKA (reference sequence). The CDR3 contains 16 residues. The CDR3 reads CSARDRQGGGVYGYTF. The CDR3 DNA is TGCAGTGCTAGAGACCGACAGGGGGGGGGAGTCTATGGCTACACCTTC.

The rearrangement links TRBV12-3 or TRBV12-4 to TRBJ1-5, with D maybe TRBD1 (6 bases). The CDR3 runs 15 residues. The V and J ends lost 6 bases and 6 bases respectively, with 18 bases between them. The CDR3 reads CASSLGATGTQPQHF. The DNA for the CDR3 is TGTGCCAGCAGCTTGGGGGCGACCGGGACTCAGCCCCAGCATTTT.

This clonotype was counted many times. This chain links TRBV2 with TRBJ1-4; TRBD1 is a possible D gene (5 bases). The CDR3 runs to 15 residues. Trimming took 0 bases from V and 7 from J, leaving 12 bases between them. Germline loops: CDR1 SNHLY, CDR2 FYNNEI. The DNA of the CDR3 is TGTGCCAGCAGTGAAGCGCGGGGGGGAGGTGAAAAACTGTTTTTT. This gives the protein CASSEARGGGEKLFF.

This rearrangement joins TRBV19 to TRBJ2-5; 12 bases line up with TRBD1. This CDR3 region has 13 residues. The germline gives CDR1 LNHDA, CDR2 SQIVND (reference sequence). CDR3 DNA sequence: TGTGCAACTATGGGACAGGGGGCGAGGACCCAGTACTTC. It is translated as CATMGQGARTQYF. The complete variable domain, with remaining parts taken from reference TRBV19 and TRBJ2-5, reads DGGITQSPKYLFRKEGQNVTLSCEQNLNHDAMYWYRQDPGQGLRLIYYSQIVNDFQKGDIAEGYSVSREKKESFPLTVTSAQKNPTAFYLCATMGQGARTQYFGPGTRLLVL.

This clonotype was observed a handful of times. This chain uses TRBV27 with TRBJ2-2; the D call may be TRBD1 or TRBD2 (5 bases each). Germline V gene lookup returns CDR1 MNHEY and CDR2 SMNVEV (reference sequence). This CDR3 is 18 amino acids long. V lost 4 bases and J lost 4, with 22 bases in between. CDR3 residues: CASSWGWGTRGSTGELFF. The CDR3 DNA follows: TGTGCCAGCAGTTGGGGGTGGGGCACGAGGGGCAGCACCGGGGAGCTGTTTTTT.

The chain is built from TRBV20-1 and TRBJ1-6; 7 bases are shared with TRBD1. Germline CDR1 reads DFQATT; CDR2 reads SNEGSKA (reference sequence). V gave up 2 bases and J gave up 12 bases; unmatched junction bases: 10. The CDR3 covers 14 residues. The CDR3 nucleotides are TGCAGTGCTAGATACAGGGGAGGAAGTGGACCCCTCCACTTT. It specifies CSARYRGGSGPLHF.

The CDR3 loop is CASSLGTISGNTIYF. The CDR3, as DNA: TGTGCCAGCAGCTTAGGGACAATCTCTGGAAACACCATATATTTT. This rearrangement joins TRBV7-2 to TRBJ1-3, with D tentatively TRBD1 (5 bases). V was cut by 1 base and J by 0 bases, with 7 bases left in between. The CDR3 is made up of 15 amino acids. Germline V CDR1 and CDR2: SGHTA, FQGNSA.

The chain employs TRBV6-1 and TRBJ1-5; no definite D call. Trimming removed 8 bases from V and 0 bases from J, with 11 bases in between. The CDR3 spans 14 residues. Germline CDR1 is MNHNS and CDR2 is SASEGT. The CDR3 here is CASLGGHSNQPQHF. CDR3 in DNA: TGTGCCAGCTTGGGTGGCCATAGCAATCAGCCCCAGCATTTT.

The rearrangement uses TRBV11-2 and TRBJ2-2; 8 nucleotides agree with TRBD1. The CDR3 has 16 residues. Germline V gene data show CDR1 as SGHAT and CDR2 as FQNNGV. V shed 1 base and J 7 bases; nucleotides not matched to a gene: 8. The DNA of the CDR3 is TGTGCCAGCAGCTTAGGACGGACAGGGCACGACGGGGAGCTGTTTTTT. It encodes CASSLGRTGHDGELFF.

This clonotype was picked up a small number of times. This clone may be a read error of a much larger clone one base away. V is TRBV14 and J is TRBJ1-4, with TRBD1 matching 8 bases. The trim removed 1 base at V and 0 bases at J, leaving 1 base unmatched. CDR1 is SGHDN, CDR2 FVKESK, per germline. The CDR3 length is 16 residues. Written as DNA, the CDR3 is TGTGCCAGCAGCCAAGGACAGGGGTCAACTAATGAAAAACTGTTTTTT. Its translation: CASSQGQGSTNEKLFF.

At least ten counts were recorded for this clonotype. This chain links TRBV12-5 with TRBJ2-7; D not certain. Deletions cut 5 bases from V and 6 bases from J, with 14 bases between. CDR1 LGHNT and CDR2 FRNRAP come from the germline V gene. CDR3 length: 13 residues. CDR3 loop: CASGGGGVGEQYF. CDR3 DNA: TGTGCTAGTGGTGGCGGCGGTGTCGGCGAGCAGTACTTC.

This clonotype was counted a few times. J is TRBJ1-2 and V is TRBV30, with 9 bases fitting TRBD1. Germline CDR1 reads GTSNPN; CDR2 reads SVGIG (reference sequence). This CDR3 comprises 16 residues. Trimming removed 4 bases from V and 2 bases from J; junction bases left unmatched: 11. The CDR3 loop is CAWTYRPGTGNYGYTF. The DNA for the CDR3 is TGTGCCTGGACCTACCGACCAGGGACAGGGAACTATGGCTACACCTTC.

The chain is built from TRBV18 and TRBJ2-5, with 7 bases matching TRBD1. The CDR3 length is 17 residues. V dropped 4 bases and J dropped 4; count of bases not matched to a gene: 15. CDR1 and CDR2 from the germline V gene are KGHSH and LQKENI. CDR3: CASSQPLQSRQGETQYF. CDR3 nucleotide sequence: TGTGCCAGCTCACAGCCCCTCCAATCTCGACAGGGAGAGACCCAGTACTTC.

With respect to this clonotype: A far bigger clonotype differs at one base, so this is likely a read error. The chain carries TRBV28 and TRBJ1-2; no clear D gene. V was clipped by 7 bases and J by 4 bases, with 10 bases between them. Germline loops: CDR1 MDHEN, CDR2 SYDVKM. This CDR3 region has 12 residues. In DNA, the CDR3 is TGTGCCAGCACCCCCGACCGCTATGGCTACACCTTC. Translating gives CASTPDRYGYTF.

This clonotype was recorded only once. The chain combines TRBV30 with TRBJ1-6; no clear D. V was trimmed by 4 bases and J by 4 bases, leaving 14 bases between them. Germline-derived CDR1 and CDR2 are GTSNPN and SVGIG (reference sequence). The CDR3 totals 15 residues. This CDR3 is CAWTSSPEYNSPLHF. The CDR3 DNA reads as TGTGCCTGGACCTCGTCCCCGGAATATAATTCACCCCTCCACTTT. The complete variable domain, with remaining parts taken from reference TRBV30 and TRBJ1-6, reads SQTIHQWPATLVQPVGSPLSLECTVEGTSNPNLYWYRQAAGRGLQLLFYSVGIGQISSEVPQNLSASRPQDRQFILSSKKLLLSDSGFYLCAWTSSPEYNSPLHFGNGTRLTVT.

This clonotype was seen many times. This rearrangement joins TRBV12-3 or TRBV12-4 to TRBJ1-1; D is perhaps TRBD1 (6 bases). V lost 5 bases to trimming and J lost 6 bases, with 19 bases between them. The CDR3 spans 15 residues. The CDR3 reads CASSPSWTVRAEAFF. CDR3 DNA sequence: TGTGCCAGCAGTCCTTCCTGGACAGTGAGGGCTGAAGCTTTCTTT.

At least ten counts were recorded for this clonotype. The V gene is TRBV6-5, the J gene TRBJ1-5; D is uncertain. Between the trimmed V and J ends, which lost 2 bases and 6 bases, there was a span of 8 bases. The CDR3 covers 13 residues. Germline-derived CDR1 and CDR2 are MNHEY and SVGAGI. This CDR3 reads CASSYGSGQPQHF. The CDR3 nucleotides read TGTGCCAGCAGTTACGGCAGTGGTCAGCCCCAGCATTTT.

This clonotype occurred a few times. This rearrangement joins TRBV12-3 or TRBV12-4 to TRBJ1-4, with D possibly being TRBD1 (6 bases). Deletions cut 3 bases from V and 7 bases from J, with 15 bases between. There are 15 residues in the CDR3. The CDR3 DNA reads as TGTGCCAGCAGTTTGTCTGGAGGGGGGATTGAAAAACTGTTTTTT. Translated, it gives CASSLSGGGIEKLFF.

This clonotype was counted a single time. A read error may explain this, as a much larger clone is one base away. The V and J genes are TRBV10-3 and TRBJ2-5; the D gene is possibly TRBD2 (6 bases). Germline V gene sequence: CDR1 ENHRY, CDR2 SYGVKD. With 6 bases removed from V and 0 bases from J, the gap between germline ends came to 14 bases. The CDR3 covers 15 residues. CDR3 amino acids: CAIRGTFNDQETQYF. In DNA form, the CDR3 reads TGTGCCATCAGAGGGACTTTTAACGACCAAGAGACCCAGTACTTC.

The chain uses TRBV20-1 and TRBJ2-1; D might be TRBD2 (6 bases). V was clipped by 5 bases and J by 5 bases, with 19 bases between them. The CDR3 runs 15 residues. The germline V gene encodes CDR1 DFQATT and CDR2 SNEGSKA (reference sequence). The CDR3 loop reads CSAGGRRRRDNEQFF. CDR3 nucleotide sequence: TGCAGTGCTGGGGGGAGGCGCCGACGAGACAATGAGCAGTTCTTC.

This chain links TRBV16 with TRBJ1-5; the D is unclear. This CDR3 contains 12 residues. Trimming pared 4 bases from V and 10 bases from J, leaving 11 bases between. Germline CDR1 KGHSY, CDR2 FQNENV. The CDR3 DNA follows: TGTGCCAGCAGCCCCCCGGGTCATCCCCAGCATTTT. Translating gives CASSPPGHPQHF.

The chain uses TRBV29-1 and TRBJ2-7; 16 bases fit TRBD2. The CDR3 is 17 residues long. Germline V lookup: CDR1 SQVTM, CDR2 ANQGSEA. Losses at the gene ends were 1 base for V and 2 bases for J; bases not matched to a gene: 5. The CDR3 reads CSVEGTGTSGRAYEQYF. The CDR3 DNA is TGCAGCGTTGAAGGCACCGGGACTAGCGGGAGGGCCTACGAGCAGTACTTC.

This clonotype was recorded only once. The V call is TRBV25-1, the J call TRBJ2-7, with TRBD2 matching over 15 bases. The germline gives CDR1 MGHDK, CDR2 SYGVNS. CDR3 length: 17 residues. Unmatched junction bases numbered 7, after V lost 2 bases and J lost 5 bases. CDR3 DNA: TGTGCCAGCAGTGAAGCGGGACTAGCGGGAGGCCGAAACGAGCAGTACTTC. This sequence encodes CASSEAGLAGGRNEQYF.